Reported below is one T cell receptor beta chain. These data originate in a study of blood T cell repertoires in COVID-19. Clones were sequenced by immunoSEQ multiplex PCR, and TCRdb holds only the in-frame ones, with some missing. The profile shows roughly 260,000 clones, almost 90% of them singletons. Material: peripheral blood. The sequence was collected from a woman aged 25-40 years with COVID-19, enrolled during active disease.

The CDR3 region is CASSLGQDYGYTF. The CDR3 bases are TGTGCCAGCAGCCTAGGACAGGACTATGGCTACACCTTC. V is TRBV7-2 and J is TRBJ1-2; 7 nucleotides line up with TRBD1. With 5 bases clipped from V and 3 bases from J, the junction kept 3 bases outside the gene matches. Germline V gene data show CDR1 as SGHTA and CDR2 as FQGNSA. The CDR3 covers 13 residues.